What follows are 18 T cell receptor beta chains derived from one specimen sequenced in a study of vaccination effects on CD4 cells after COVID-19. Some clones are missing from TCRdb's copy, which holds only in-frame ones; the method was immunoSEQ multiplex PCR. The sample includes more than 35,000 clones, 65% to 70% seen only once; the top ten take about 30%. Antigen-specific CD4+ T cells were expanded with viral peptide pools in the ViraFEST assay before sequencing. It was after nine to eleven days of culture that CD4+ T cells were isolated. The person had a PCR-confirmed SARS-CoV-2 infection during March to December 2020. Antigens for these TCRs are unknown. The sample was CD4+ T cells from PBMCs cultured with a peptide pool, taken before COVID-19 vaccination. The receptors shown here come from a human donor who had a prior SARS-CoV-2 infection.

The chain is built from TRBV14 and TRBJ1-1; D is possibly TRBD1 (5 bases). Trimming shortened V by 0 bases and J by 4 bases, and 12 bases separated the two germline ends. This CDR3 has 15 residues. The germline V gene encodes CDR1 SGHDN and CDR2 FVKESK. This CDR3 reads CASSQDLGQITEAFF. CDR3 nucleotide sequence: TGTGCCAGCAGCCAAGATCTGGGGCAGATCACTGAAGCTTTCTTT.

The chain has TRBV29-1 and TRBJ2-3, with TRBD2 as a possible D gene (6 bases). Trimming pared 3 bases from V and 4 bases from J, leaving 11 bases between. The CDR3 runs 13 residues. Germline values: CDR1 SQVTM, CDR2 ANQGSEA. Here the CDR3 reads CSVERRGPDTQYF. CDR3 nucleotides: TGCAGCGTTGAGAGGAGGGGACCAGATACGCAGTATTTT.

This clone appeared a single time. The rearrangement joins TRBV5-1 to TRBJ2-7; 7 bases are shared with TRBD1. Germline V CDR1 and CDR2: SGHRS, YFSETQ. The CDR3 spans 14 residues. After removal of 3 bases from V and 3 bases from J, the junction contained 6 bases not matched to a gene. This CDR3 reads CASSSAGTVYEQYF. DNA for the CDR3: TGCGCCAGCAGCTCTGCCGGGACAGTCTACGAGCAGTACTTC.

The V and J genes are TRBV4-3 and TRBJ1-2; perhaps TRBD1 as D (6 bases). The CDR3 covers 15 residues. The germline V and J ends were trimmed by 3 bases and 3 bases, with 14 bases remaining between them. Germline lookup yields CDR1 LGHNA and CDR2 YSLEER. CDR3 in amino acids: CASSQGNRAYYGYTF. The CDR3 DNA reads TGCGCCAGCAGCCAGGGGAACAGGGCTTACTATGGCTACACCTTC.

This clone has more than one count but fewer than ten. Here the CDR3 reads CASSRDRVSSYEQYF. DNA of the CDR3: TGCGCCAGCAGTCGGGACAGGGTCAGCTCCTACGAGCAGTACTTC. The chain couples TRBV4-3 to TRBJ2-7, with 9 bases lining up with TRBD1. The length of the CDR3 is 15 residues. V shed 6 bases, J shed 0 bases, and the junction held 6 bases outside the gene matches. The germline CDR1 and CDR2 sequences are LGHNA and YSLEER.

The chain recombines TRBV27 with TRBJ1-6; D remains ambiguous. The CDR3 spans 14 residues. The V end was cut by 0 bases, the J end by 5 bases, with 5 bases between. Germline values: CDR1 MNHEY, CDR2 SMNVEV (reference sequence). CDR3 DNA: TGTGCCAGCAGTTTATCGGGCCATAATTCACCCCTCCACTTT. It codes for CASSLSGHNSPLHF.

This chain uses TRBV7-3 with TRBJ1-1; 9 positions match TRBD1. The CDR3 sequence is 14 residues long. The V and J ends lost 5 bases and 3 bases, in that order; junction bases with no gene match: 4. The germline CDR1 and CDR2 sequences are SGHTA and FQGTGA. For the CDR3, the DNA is TGTGCCAGCAGCCCCCGGGACAGGGACACTGAAGCTTTCTTT. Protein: CASSPRDRDTEAFF.

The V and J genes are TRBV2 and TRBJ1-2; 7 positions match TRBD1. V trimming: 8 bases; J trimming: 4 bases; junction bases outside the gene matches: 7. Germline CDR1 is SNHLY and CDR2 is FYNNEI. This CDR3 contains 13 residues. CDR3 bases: TGTGCCAGCTCGACAGGGAGGGGCTATGGCTACACCTTC. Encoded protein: CASSTGRGYGYTF.

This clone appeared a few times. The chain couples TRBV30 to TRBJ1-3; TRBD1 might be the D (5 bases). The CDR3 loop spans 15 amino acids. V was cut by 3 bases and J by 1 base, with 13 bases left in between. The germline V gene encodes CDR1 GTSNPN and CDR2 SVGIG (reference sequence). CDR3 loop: CAWRGTGASGNTIYF. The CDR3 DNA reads TGTGCCTGGAGGGGAACAGGCGCATCTGGAAACACCATATATTTT.

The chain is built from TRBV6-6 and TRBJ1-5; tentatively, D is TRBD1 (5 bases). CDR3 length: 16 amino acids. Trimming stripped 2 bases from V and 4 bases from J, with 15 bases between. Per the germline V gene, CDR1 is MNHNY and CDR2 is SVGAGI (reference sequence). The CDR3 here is CASSYTGLRSNQPQHF. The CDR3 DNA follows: TGTGCCAGCAGTTACACAGGTCTTCGATCGAATCAGCCCCAGCATTTT.

CDR3 in amino acids: CASSLGGVSGGTTDTQYF. The CDR3 DNA is TGCGCCAGCAGCTTGGGTGGAGTGAGCGGGGGAACCACAGATACGCAGTATTTT. This chain joins TRBV5-1 and TRBJ2-3; 8 bases are shared with TRBD2. CDR1 is SGHRS and CDR2 is YFSETQ in the germline V gene. The CDR3 is 18 residues long. Germline trimming cut 0 bases from V and 2 bases from J; bases unmatched to any gene: 11.

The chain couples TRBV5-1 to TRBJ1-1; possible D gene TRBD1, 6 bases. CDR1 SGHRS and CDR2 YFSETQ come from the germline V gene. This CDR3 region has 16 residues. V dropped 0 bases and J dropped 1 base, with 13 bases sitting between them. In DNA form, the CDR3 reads TGCGCCAGCAGCTTGGCGGAGGGGGTTTGGAACACTGAAGCTTTCTTT. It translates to CASSLAEGVWNTEAFF. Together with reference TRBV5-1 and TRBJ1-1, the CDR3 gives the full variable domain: KAGVTQTPRYLIKTRGQQVTLSCSPISGHRSVSWYQQTPGQGLQFLFEYFSETQRNKGNFPGRFSGRQFSNSRSEMNVSTLELGDSALYLCASSLAEGVWNTEAFFGQGTRLTVV.

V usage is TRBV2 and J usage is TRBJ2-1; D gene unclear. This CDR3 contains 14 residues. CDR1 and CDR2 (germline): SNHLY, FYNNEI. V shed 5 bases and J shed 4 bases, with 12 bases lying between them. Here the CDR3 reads CASSWDPLYNEQFF. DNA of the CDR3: TGTGCCAGCAGTTGGGATCCCCTATACAATGAGCAGTTCTTC.

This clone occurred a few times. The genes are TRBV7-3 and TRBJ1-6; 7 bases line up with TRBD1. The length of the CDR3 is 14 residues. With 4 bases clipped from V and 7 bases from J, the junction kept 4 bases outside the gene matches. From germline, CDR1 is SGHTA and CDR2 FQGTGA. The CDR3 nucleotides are TGTGCCAGCAGCTCCAGGGGGGGCAATTCACCCCTCCACTTT. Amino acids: CASSSRGGNSPLHF.

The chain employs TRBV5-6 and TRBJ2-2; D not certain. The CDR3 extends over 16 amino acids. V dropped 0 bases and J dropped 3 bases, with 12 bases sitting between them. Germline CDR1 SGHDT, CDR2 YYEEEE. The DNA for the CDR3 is TGTGCCAGCAGCTTGGCAGGACCAGCACACACCGGGGAGCTGTTTTTT. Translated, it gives CASSLAGPAHTGELFF.

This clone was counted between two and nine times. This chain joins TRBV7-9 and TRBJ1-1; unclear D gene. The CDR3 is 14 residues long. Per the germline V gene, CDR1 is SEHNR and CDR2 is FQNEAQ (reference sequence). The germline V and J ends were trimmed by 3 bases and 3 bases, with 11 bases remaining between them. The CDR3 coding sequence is TGTGCCAGCAGCTTTGGGGTCGGCTACACTGAAGCTTTCTTT. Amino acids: CASSFGVGYTEAFF.

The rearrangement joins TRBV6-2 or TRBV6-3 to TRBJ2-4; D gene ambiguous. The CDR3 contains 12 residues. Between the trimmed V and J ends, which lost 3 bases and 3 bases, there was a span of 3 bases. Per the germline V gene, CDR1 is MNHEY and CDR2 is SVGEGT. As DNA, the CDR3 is TGTGCCAGCAGTTATGGCAAAAACATTCAGTACTTC. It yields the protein CASSYGKNIQYF.

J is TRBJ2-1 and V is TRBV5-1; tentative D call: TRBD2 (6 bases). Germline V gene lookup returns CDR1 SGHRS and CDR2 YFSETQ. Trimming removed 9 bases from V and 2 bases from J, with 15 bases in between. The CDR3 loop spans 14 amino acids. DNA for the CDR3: TGCGCCACTTCCTCCGGGACTGCCTACAATGAGCAGTTCTTC. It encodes CATSSGTAYNEQFF.